Listed here are 26 T cell receptor beta chains from one sample, sequenced in a study of vaccination effects on CD4 cells after COVID-19. These receptors are not linked to any known antigen. CD4+ T cells specific for antigen were expanded with viral peptide pools by the ViraFEST assay before sequencing. With more than nine days of culture completed, CD4+ T cells were isolated. Two-dose vaccination with either BNT162b2 or mRNA-1273 was given to the participants. Some clones are missing from TCRdb's copy, which holds only in-frame ones; the method was immunoSEQ multiplex PCR. The sample includes 25,000 to 30,000 clones, almost 75% of them seen just once. The starting material was CD4+ T cells from PBMCs cultured with HCoV-229E spike peptides, obtained after COVID-19 vaccination. All receptors derive from a human donor who received a COVID-19 vaccine.

Details on this clone: This CDR3 is also generated by other DNA sequences in the sample. The rearrangement uses TRBV6-5 and TRBJ1-4; D gene unclear. Germline CDR1 MNHEY, CDR2 SVGAGI. The V end lost 5 bases, the J end lost 3 bases, and 10 bases lay between the germline ends. CDR3 size: 14 residues. This CDR3 reads CASSRGASNEKLFF. In DNA, the CDR3 is TGTGCCAGCAGTCGAGGAGCCTCTAATGAAAAACTGTTTTTT.

The chain carries TRBV5-4 and TRBJ2-1, with 9 bases lining up with TRBD2. The CDR3 totals 17 residues. V was pared by 0 bases and J by 11 bases, with 15 bases of the junction left unmatched. CDR1 is SGHNT, CDR2 YYREEE, per germline (reference sequence). Here the CDR3 DNA reads TGTGCCAGCAGCTTGGGGTGGCGGGAGGGCCTCATTGGGCAGCAGTTCTTC. Translation: CASSLGWREGLIGQQFF.

The table lists this clone with a count of one. This chain connects TRBV3-1 (or the pseudogene TRBV3-2) to TRBJ1-6; D call uncertain. CDR1 and CDR2 (germline): LGHDT, YNNKEL (reference sequence). The germline V and J ends were trimmed by 2 bases and 4 bases, with 12 bases remaining between them. This CDR3 contains 16 residues. In DNA, the CDR3 is TGTGCCAGCAGCCAACTGGACGGACGATATAATTCACCCCTCCACTTT. Protein product: CASSQLDGRYNSPLHF.

The V and J genes are TRBV5-4 and TRBJ2-1; D possibly uses TRBD1 or TRBD2 (5 bases each). Germline CDR1 is SGHNT and CDR2 is YYREEE (reference sequence). The ends were cut back, 0 bases at V and 5 bases at J, with 15 bases in the middle. The CDR3 spans 16 residues. The CDR3 protein is CASSLAGSSGHNEQFF. DNA for the CDR3: TGTGCCAGCAGCTTGGCGGGCAGTTCGGGGCACAATGAGCAGTTCTTC.

This clone has only one observation. The chain uses TRBV6-4 and TRBJ2-3; 10 bases are a match to TRBD2. The junction had 2 bases not matched to a gene; V was cut back by 3 bases and J by 2 bases. The CDR3 consists of 15 residues. CDR1 and CDR2 from the germline V gene are MRHNA and SNTAGT. The CDR3 reads CASSESGGATDTQYF. The CDR3 nucleotides are TGTGCCAGCAGTGAAAGCGGGGGGGCCACAGATACGCAGTATTTT.

The chain uses TRBV19 and TRBJ1-4; no reliable D call. Germline assignment: CDR1 LNHDA and CDR2 SQIVND (reference sequence). The CDR3 contains 16 residues. The V end lost 4 bases, the J end lost 4 bases, and 16 bases lay between the germline ends. The CDR3 region is CASSNRNHAGNEKLFF. The CDR3, as DNA: TGTGCCAGTAGTAACCGCAACCATGCTGGTAATGAAAAACTGTTTTTT.

This clone was picked up one time. The V call is TRBV6-5, the J call TRBJ1-2; D remains unclear. The CDR3 extends over 16 amino acids. Germline assignment: CDR1 MNHEY and CDR2 SVGAGI. V was trimmed by 3 bases and J by 4 bases, leaving 18 bases between them. Here the CDR3 DNA reads TGTGCCAGCAGTTATTATGAGAACTCTCGGCGCTATGGCTACACCTTC. Residues: CASSYYENSRRYGYTF.

The V gene is TRBV6-1, the J gene TRBJ1-5; TRBD1 matches 7 bases. V trimming: 1 base; J trimming: 6 bases; junction bases outside the gene matches: 3. This CDR3 spans 14 amino acids. Per the germline V gene, CDR1 is MNHNS and CDR2 is SASEGT. The CDR3 bases are TGTGCCAGCAGTGAAGGACAGGGACGTCAGCCCCAGCATTTT. Translation: CASSEGQGRQPQHF.

The chain employs TRBV27 and TRBJ1-5, with D possibly TRBD1 on 5 matching bases. V dropped 4 bases and J dropped 5 bases, with 12 bases sitting between them. From germline, CDR1 is MNHEY and CDR2 SMNVEV (reference sequence). The CDR3 contains 14 residues. DNA for the CDR3: TGTGCCAGCAGTTCTTGGGACTCCTATCAGCCCCAGCATTTT. Its translation: CASSSWDSYQPQHF.

The chain joins TRBV6-1 to TRBJ2-7; 16 bases agree with TRBD2. With V trimmed by 2 bases and J by 4 bases, 2 bases remained unmatched. CDR1 is MNHNS and CDR2 is SASEGT in the germline V gene. The CDR3 runs 16 residues. The CDR3: CASSESGLAGGYEQYF. In nucleotides, the CDR3 is TGTGCCAGCAGTGAATCGGGACTAGCGGGAGGGTACGAGCAGTACTTC.

The chain is built from TRBV13 and TRBJ1-2, with TRBD1 matching over 7 bases. J lost 5 bases, V lost 1 base, and 10 bases had no gene match. Germline V gene data show CDR1 as PRHDT and CDR2 as FYEKMQ (reference sequence). The CDR3 loop spans 16 amino acids. Here the CDR3 DNA reads TGTGCCAGCAGCTTAGTCATTGGGGCAGGGGGGTATGGCTACACCTTC. Translated, it gives CASSLVIGAGGYGYTF.

CDR3 loop: CASSQDHNQPQHF. The CDR3 nucleotides read TGTGCCAGCAGCCAGGACCACAATCAGCCCCAGCATTTT. The chain joins TRBV11-2 to TRBJ1-5; D not resolved. The CDR3 extends over 13 amino acids. Germline loops: CDR1 SGHAT, CDR2 FQNNGV. The V end lost 5 bases, the J end lost 3 bases, and 8 bases lay between the germline ends.

The chain recombines TRBV4-1 with TRBJ1-3; D is uncertain. Per the germline V gene, CDR1 is MGHRA and CDR2 is YSYEKL. Trimming cost V 1 base and J 1 base, with 8 bases left between them. The CDR3 consists of 15 residues. The CDR3 coding sequence is TGCGCCAGCAGCCAAGTGAGAGGGTCTGGAAACACCATATATTTT. It is translated as CASSQVRGSGNTIYF.

The gene calls are TRBV11-2 and TRBJ1-1, with 9 positions matching TRBD1. J lost 9 bases, V lost 1 base, and 15 bases had no gene match. Germline assignment: CDR1 SGHAT and CDR2 FQNNGV. The CDR3 length is 17 residues. The CDR3 loop reads CASSLVRQGGFTAQAFF. CDR3 bases: TGTGCCAGCAGCTTAGTACGACAGGGGGGTTTTACTGCACAAGCTTTCTTT.

CDR3 amino acids: CASSSRGGDQETQYF. Here the CDR3 DNA reads TGCGCCAGCAGCTCCCGAGGGGGCGACCAAGAGACCCAGTACTTC. The rearrangement joins TRBV5-1 to TRBJ2-5; 7 positions match TRBD1. With V trimmed by 3 bases and J by 0 bases, 5 bases remained unmatched. The CDR3 has 15 residues. Germline CDR1 SGHRS, CDR2 YFSETQ.

V gene TRBV5-4 combines with J gene TRBJ1-1; 7 nucleotides match TRBD1. CDR1 and CDR2 from the germline V gene are SGHNT and YYREEE (reference sequence). The V and J ends lost 5 bases and 7 bases, in that order; junction bases with no gene match: 8. This CDR3 has 13 amino acids. CDR3 region: CASSHRGTGEAFF. The CDR3 region has the DNA TGTGCCAGCAGTCACAGGGGAACGGGTGAAGCTTTCTTT.

This chain joins TRBV5-1 and TRBJ2-7; no firm D call. The ends were cut back, 0 bases at V and 6 bases at J, with 31 bases in the middle. Germline values: CDR1 SGHRS, CDR2 YFSETQ. The CDR3 totals 20 residues. For the CDR3, the DNA is TGCGCCAGCAGCTTGGGGAGACTGACGAGTCAGGAGAGTACGTGGTTCGAGCAGTACTTC. Its translation is CASSLGRLTSQESTWFEQYF.

This clone was seen only a few times. The chain uses TRBV2 and TRBJ1-2; perhaps TRBD1 as D (5 bases). Trimming cost V 1 base and J 8 bases, with 17 bases left between them. The CDR3 length is 15 residues. Germline CDR1 and CDR2: SNHLY and FYNNEI. The CDR3 DNA follows: TGTGCCAGCAGTGAAGTGAGGGCAGGGCGTGAAGGCTACACCTTC. Translated: CASSEVRAGREGYTF.

This chain connects TRBV6-1 to TRBJ2-1, with D possibly TRBD1 on 7 matching bases. Germline assignment: CDR1 MNHNS and CDR2 SASEGT. Trimming took 2 bases from V and 4 from J, leaving 12 bases between them. This CDR3 spans 15 amino acids. DNA of the CDR3: TGTGCCAGCAGTGAATTGGAGGGGGCTTACAATGAGCAGTTCTTC. Translating gives CASSELEGAYNEQFF.

This chain links TRBV7-8 with TRBJ1-6; D is unresolved. Germline V CDR1 and CDR2: SGHVS, FQNEAQ. V was clipped by 1 base and J by 10 bases, with 11 bases between them. This CDR3 is 14 amino acids long. In DNA, the CDR3 is TGTGCCAGCAGCTTAGTGGGGAGTCACTCACCCCTCCACTTT. Translated, it gives CASSLVGSHSPLHF.

This rearrangement joins TRBV5-1 to TRBJ2-5; 8 bases fit TRBD2. Germline V gives CDR1 SGHRS, CDR2 YFSETQ. The CDR3 spans 14 residues. Trimming took 7 bases from V and 2 from J; bases not matched to a gene: 7. CDR3 DNA sequence: TGCGCCAGCTCCCCCGGGAGGGATCAAGAGACCCAGTACTTC. Translated, it gives CASSPGRDQETQYF.

The chain employs TRBV7-2 and TRBJ1-5; D unclear. V gave up 2 bases and J gave up 1 base, with 6 bases separating them. CDR1 and CDR2 (germline): SGHTA, FQGNSA. The CDR3 is 14 residues long. The CDR3 DNA is TGTGCCAGCAGCTTACTTTTGAGCAATCAGCCCCAGCATTTT. Its translation is CASSLLLSNQPQHF. The full variable domain, its missing parts supplied by reference TRBV7-2 and TRBJ1-5, is GAGVSQSPSNKVTEKGKDVELRCDPISGHTALYWYRQSLGQGLEFLIYFQGNSAPDKSGLPSDRFSAERTGGSVSTLTIQRTQQEDSAVYLCASSLLLSNQPQHFGDGTRLSIL.

The chain employs TRBV12-5 and TRBJ1-5; D unclear. CDR1 LGHNT and CDR2 FRNRAP come from the germline V gene. This CDR3 spans 14 amino acids. V was shortened by 2 bases and J by 7 bases, with 12 bases between the two germline ends. CDR3 sequence reads: CASGLTWALQPQHF. The CDR3 nucleotides read TGTGCTAGTGGTTTGACCTGGGCATTACAGCCCCAGCATTTT.

The chain carries TRBV29-1 and TRBJ2-2; 7 bases match TRBD2. The CDR3 is 12 amino acids. J lost 5 bases, V lost 7 bases, and 4 bases had no gene match. The germline V gene has CDR1 SQVTM and CDR2 ANQGSEA. DNA for the CDR3: TGCAGCGCGGGAGGACAAACCGGGGAGCTGTTTTTT. Protein: CSAGGQTGELFF.

The chain employs TRBV13 and TRBJ1-6; 10 bases align to TRBD1. The CDR3 length is 17 residues. Trimming took 0 bases from V and 5 from J; bases not matched to a gene: 4. Germline lookup yields CDR1 PRHDT and CDR2 FYEKMQ (reference sequence). CDR3 protein: CASSLGRQGADNSPLHF. The CDR3 DNA is TGTGCCAGCAGCTTAGGACGACAGGGGGCCGATAATTCACCCCTCCACTTT. Combining the CDR3 with reference TRBV13 and TRBJ1-6 gives the whole variable domain AAGVIQSPRHLIKEKRETATLKCYPIPRHDTVYWYQQGPGQDPQFLISFYEKMQSDKGSIPDRFSAQQFSDYHSELNMSSLELGDSALYFCASSLGRQGADNSPLHFGNGTRLTVT.

The chain recombines TRBV10-3 with TRBJ2-5, with TRBD2 as a possible D gene (6 bases). CDR1 and CDR2 from the germline V gene are ENHRY and SYGVKD. With 10 bases removed from V and 2 bases from J, the gap between germline ends came to 11 bases. This CDR3 has 12 amino acids. The CDR3 bases are TGTGCCAGTCGGAGGGAACAAGAGACCCAGTACTTC. It codes for CASRREQETQYF.